The TCR beta chain under discussion was sequenced for a study of a mutant IDH1 vaccine in newly diagnosed glioma. Time point in this sample: week 47, end of study. All doses held 300 ug of mutant IDH1 20-mer peptide, with topical imiquimod. Here immunoSEQ multiplex PCR was the method, and the copy in TCRdb shows in-frame clones only, minus some. In the table there are around 54,000 clones, around 86% of which are singletons. As for this clone: Its cognate antigen is unknown.

The CDR3 has 15 amino acids. Trimming took 4 bases from V and 4 from J, leaving 15 bases between them. Looked up from germline, CDR1 is MRHNA and CDR2 is SNTAGT. The TCR comes from a woman aged 50 to 65 with glioma. This sequence joins TRBV6-4 and TRBJ2-3, with a possible D match to TRBD2 (5 bases). The specimen comprised PBMCs, sampled from a glioma patient whose treatment included an IDH1 peptide vaccine. The CDR3 reads CASSASSGFPDTQYF. In DNA form, the CDR3 reads TGTGCCAGCAGTGCCAGCAGCGGCTTCCCAGATACGCAGTATTTT.